The clone carrying this T cell receptor beta chain has more than one count but fewer than ten. In TCRdb, the 5' RACE reads were re-called with MiXCR into one record per CDR3 protein. The data contain about 63,000 distinct CDR3 sequences, roughly 17% of them seen just once; the ten biggest clones take up around 5.1%. This entry is derived from a study of T cells of healthy individuals. From germline, CDR1 is MDHEN and CDR2 SYDVKM. The CDR3 extends over 15 amino acids. J gave up 9 bases and V 5 bases, and 8 bases lay outside the gene matches. The source is a human donor in good health. This rearrangement joins TRBV28 to TRBJ2-1, with 12 positions matching TRBD2. This chain's CDR3 is CASSHPSGGAGEQFF. DNA of the CDR3: TGTGCCAGCAGTCACCCTAGCGGGGGGGCGGGTGAGCAGTTCTTC.